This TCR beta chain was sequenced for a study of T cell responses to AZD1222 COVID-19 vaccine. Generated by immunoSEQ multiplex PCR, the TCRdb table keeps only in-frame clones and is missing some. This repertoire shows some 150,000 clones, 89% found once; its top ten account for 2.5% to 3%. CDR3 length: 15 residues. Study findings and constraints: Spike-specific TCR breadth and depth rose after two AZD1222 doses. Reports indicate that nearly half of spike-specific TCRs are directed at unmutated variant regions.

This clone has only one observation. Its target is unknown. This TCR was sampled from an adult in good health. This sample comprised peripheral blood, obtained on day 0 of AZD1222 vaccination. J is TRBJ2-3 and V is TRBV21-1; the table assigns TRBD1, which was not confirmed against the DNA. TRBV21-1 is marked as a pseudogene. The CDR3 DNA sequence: TGTGCCAGCAGCCTTGGACAGGATAGCACAGATACGCAGTATTTT. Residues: CASSLGQDSTDTQYF.